These 31 T cell receptor beta chains originate from one sample sequenced in a study of shared clonotypes between healthy human individuals. The protocol was immunoSEQ multiplex PCR, while the TCRdb copy is restricted to in-frame clones and leaves out a portion. Of under 2,500,000 clones listed, approximately 95% are singletons. Source material: naive CD4+ T cells sorted from blood. The subset here: CD45RA+ positively selected. These receptor sequences come from a man between 18 and 35 years old in good health.

The CDR3: CASSLTTGTNNEQFF. The CDR3 DNA reads as TGTGCCAGCAGCTTAACGACCGGGACTAACAATGAGCAGTTCTTC. The chain carries TRBV7-3 and TRBJ2-1; the match to TRBD2 covers 7 bases. The J segment lost 5 bases and the V segment lost 0 bases, leaving 4 bases of the junction unmatched. This CDR3 comprises 15 residues. CDR1 and CDR2 from the germline V gene are SGHTA and FQGTGA.

The chain couples TRBV6-5 to TRBJ2-7, with D tentatively TRBD1 (5 bases). CDR1 and CDR2 (germline): MNHEY, SVGAGI. This CDR3 has 16 residues. V was trimmed by 4 bases and J by 4 bases, leaving 20 bases between them. This CDR3 reads CASSSPGLKGLYEQYF. The CDR3, as DNA: TGTGCCAGCAGTTCGCCGGGTCTCAAGGGGCTATACGAGCAGTACTTC.

The chain uses TRBV6-5 and TRBJ1-5; D may be TRBD1 (6 bases). CDR1 is MNHEY and CDR2 is SVGAGI in the germline V gene. CDR3 length equals 15 residues. Between the trimmed V and J ends, which lost 5 bases and 2 bases, there was a span of 13 bases. DNA for the CDR3: TGTGCCAGCAGTCCGTTACCAGGGGGCAATCAGCCCCAGCATTTT. Translating gives CASSPLPGGNQPQHF.

V and J are TRBV28 and TRBJ2-7, with unresolved D. The ends were cut back, 2 bases at V and 1 base at J, with 6 bases in the middle. The CDR3 length is 13 residues. CDR1 and CDR2 from the germline V gene are MDHEN and SYDVKM. The CDR3 reads CASSLKPSYEQYF. The CDR3, as DNA: TGTGCCAGCAGTTTAAAGCCTTCCTACGAGCAGTACTTC.

The chain carries TRBV7-8 and TRBJ2-7, with TRBD1 matching over 10 bases. The CDR3 is 15 residues long. V lost 4 bases, J lost 7 bases, and 10 bases stayed unmatched. Germline V gene lookup returns CDR1 SGHVS and CDR2 FQNEAQ. The CDR3, as DNA: TGTGCCAGCAGCTCCCCAGGACAGGGGGGATATGAGCAGTACTTC. Protein sequence: CASSSPGQGGYEQYF. The variable domain in full, with the rest retrieved from reference TRBV7-8 and TRBJ2-7, is GAGVSQSPRYKVAKRGQDVALRCDPISGHVSLFWYQQALGQGPEFLTYFQNEAQLDKSGLPSDRFFAERPEGSVSTLKIQRTQQEDSAVYLCASSSPGQGGYEQYFGPGTRLTVT.

This chain links TRBV10-3 with TRBJ2-1; the match to TRBD1 covers 10 bases. The CDR3 has 16 amino acids. V was pared by 1 base and J by 5 bases, with 5 bases of the junction left unmatched. Germline V gives CDR1 ENHRY, CDR2 SYGVKD. The CDR3: CAISELGGTGDNEQFF. For the CDR3, the DNA is TGTGCCATCAGTGAGTTGGGAGGGACAGGGGACAATGAGCAGTTCTTC.

This chain uses TRBV6-1 with TRBJ1-5; D is unresolved. The length of the CDR3 is 13 residues. Germline V gene sequence: CDR1 MNHNS, CDR2 SASEGT. V gave up 5 bases and J gave up 3 bases, with 8 bases separating them. Here the CDR3 reads CASSFLYNQPQHF. CDR3 bases: TGTGCCAGCAGTTTCCTCTACAATCAGCCCCAGCATTTT.

As concerns this clone: Other DNA sequences in the sample encode the same CDR3. The chain uses TRBV18 and TRBJ1-6, with TRBD1 identical over 7 bases. The ends lost 1 base at V and 8 bases at J; junction bases unmatched: 5. This CDR3 has 15 residues. Germline CDR1 KGHSH, CDR2 LQKENI. CDR3 DNA: TGTGCCAGCTCACCACTGACAGGGCTGGATTCACCCCTCCACTTT. Translated, it gives CASSPLTGLDSPLHF.

The CDR3 region is CAIRAGQQETQYF. Written as DNA, the CDR3 is TGTGCCATCAGGGCGGGACAGCAAGAGACCCAGTACTTC. The gene calls are TRBV10-3 and TRBJ2-5; D might be TRBD1 (7 bases). The CDR3 has 13 residues. Deletions cut 6 bases from V and 2 bases from J, with 10 bases between. Germline CDR1 ENHRY, CDR2 SYGVKD.

For this clone: The same CDR3 also results from other DNA sequences found in this sample. The V and J genes are TRBV6-5 and TRBJ2-7; the D gene is possibly TRBD1 (5 bases). Germline V gene lookup returns CDR1 MNHEY and CDR2 SVGAGI. The CDR3 spans 14 residues. The V gene lost 2 bases and the J gene lost 0 bases, with 8 bases spanning the gap. CDR3 DNA: TGTGCCAGCAGTTACGGGGCATACTCCTACGAGCAGTACTTC. Amino acids: CASSYGAYSYEQYF.

The chain employs TRBV19 and TRBJ2-7; 8 nucleotides agree with TRBD1. The CDR3 runs 18 residues. The J segment lost 3 bases and the V segment lost 6 bases, leaving 19 bases of the junction unmatched. In germline, CDR1 is LNHDA, CDR2 SQIVND (reference sequence). The CDR3 region has the DNA TGTGCCAGTAGCCGAAGGCTTTTGGACAGGGCTAAGAACTACGAGCAGTACTTC. Its protein is CASSRRLLDRAKNYEQYF.

V usage is TRBV5-4 and J usage is TRBJ2-2, with 8 bases lining up with TRBD1. V lost 4 bases and J lost 7; bases outside the gene matches: 9. Germline V gives CDR1 SGHNT, CDR2 YYREEE (reference sequence). This CDR3 region has 15 residues. The CDR3: CASSPGTGGNGELFF. In DNA form, the CDR3 reads TGTGCCAGCAGCCCCGGGACAGGCGGAAACGGGGAGCTGTTTTTT.

The V gene is TRBV7-3, the J gene TRBJ2-6, with no clear D. V lost 4 bases to trimming and J lost 4 bases, with 8 bases between them. Germline V gene sequence: CDR1 SGHTA, CDR2 FQGTGA. This CDR3 comprises 14 residues. CDR3 in DNA: TGTGCCAGCAGCTCCCCTCCAGGGGCCAACGTCCTGACTTTC. Amino acid sequence: CASSSPPGANVLTF.

This clone came up once. This chain joins TRBV5-6 and TRBJ2-1; 10 bases line up with TRBD1. The germline gives CDR1 SGHDT, CDR2 YYEEEE. Unmatched junction bases numbered 10, after V lost 4 bases and J lost 15 bases. This CDR3 spans 13 amino acids. CDR3 amino acids: CASSMTGGEGTFF. In nucleotides, the CDR3 is TGTGCCAGCAGCATGACAGGGGGCGAGGGGACGTTCTTC. Complete variable domain (other parts from reference TRBV5-6 and TRBJ2-1): DAGVTQSPTHLIKTRGQQVTLRCSPKSGHDTVSWYQQALGQGPQFIFQYYEEEERQRGNFPDRFSGHQFPNYSSELNVNALLLGDSALYLCASSMTGGEGTFFGPGTRLTVL.

The V call is TRBV5-1, the J call TRBJ1-1; D not resolved. The CDR3 is 15 residues long. The germline V and J ends were trimmed by 0 bases and 0 bases, with 9 bases remaining between them. Germline CDR1 reads SGHRS; CDR2 reads YFSETQ. CDR3 residues: CASSLVRAMNTEAFF. The CDR3 DNA follows: TGCGCCAGCAGCTTGGTAAGGGCGATGAACACTGAAGCTTTCTTT.

The chain recombines TRBV2 with TRBJ2-1; TRBD2 aligns across 13 bases. With V trimmed by 6 bases and J by 8 bases, 7 bases remained unmatched. CDR3 length: 15 amino acids. CDR1 SNHLY and CDR2 FYNNEI come from the germline V gene. CDR3: CASSYGTSGVDEQFF. The CDR3 DNA is TGTGCCAGCAGCTACGGGACTAGCGGGGTCGATGAGCAGTTCTTC.

The genes are TRBV4-1 and TRBJ1-3, with 9 positions matching TRBD1. The V gene's germline CDR1 is MGHRA and CDR2 YSYEKL. With 3 bases clipped from V and 0 bases from J, the junction kept 0 bases outside the gene matches. The CDR3 loop spans 15 amino acids. Written as DNA, the CDR3 is TGCGCCAGCAGCCAGACAGGGGGCTCTGGAAACACCATATATTTT. Translation gives CASSQTGGSGNTIYF.

This chain uses TRBV25-1 with TRBJ1-1; TRBD1 matches 9 bases. The CDR3 contains 17 residues. Germline loops: CDR1 MGHDK, CDR2 SYGVNS. Trimming took 4 bases from V and 6 from J; bases not matched to a gene: 15. CDR3 sequence reads: CASSALTGGAEKAEAFF. The DNA for the CDR3 is TGTGCCAGCAGTGCTCTAACAGGGGGCGCAGAAAAGGCTGAAGCTTTCTTT.

This rearrangement joins TRBV21-1 to TRBJ2-7; TRBD2 is taken as the D call from the table, unchecked against the DNA. TRBV21-1 is a listed pseudogene. CDR3 length equals 16 residues. The DNA for the CDR3 is TGTGCCAGCACCTTCGGACTAGCGGGCTCCTCCTACGAGCAGTACTTC. It codes for CASTFGLAGSSYEQYF.

This chain joins TRBV5-1 and TRBJ1-1; D is possibly TRBD1 (6 bases). The CDR3 consists of 18 residues. CDR1 and CDR2 from the germline V gene are SGHRS and YFSETQ. V shed 4 bases and J shed 4 bases, with 26 bases lying between them. The CDR3 here is CASSQNLEQGRWSTEAFF. The CDR3 DNA reads as TGCGCCAGCAGCCAAAACCTCGAACAGGGAAGGTGGAGCACTGAAGCTTTCTTT.

The rearrangement uses TRBV5-4 and TRBJ1-4; a possible D gene is TRBD1 (6 bases). V lost 4 bases and J lost 8, with 15 bases in between. The CDR3 totals 14 residues. Germline CDR1 is SGHNT and CDR2 is YYREEE (reference sequence). The CDR3 sequence is CASSLSGTSEKLFF. Here the CDR3 DNA reads TGTGCCAGCAGCCTATCCGGGACATCAGAAAAACTGTTTTTT.

The chain uses TRBV15 and TRBJ1-5; D gene unclear. This CDR3 has 12 amino acids. Germline CDR1 reads LNHNV; CDR2 reads YYDKDF (reference sequence). V was clipped by 3 bases and J by 6 bases, with 6 bases between them. The CDR3 sequence is CATSSNTQPQHF. CDR3 in DNA: TGTGCCACCAGCAGCAATACTCAGCCCCAGCATTTT.

The rearrangement joins TRBV14 to TRBJ1-2; no clear D. Trimming removed 0 bases at V and 8 bases at J, with 16 bases between. This CDR3 region has 15 residues. Germline loops: CDR1 SGHDN, CDR2 FVKESK. The CDR3 DNA is TGTGCCAGCAGCCAAGAAGTCTCGGCCAGTAAGGGCTACACCTTC. This codes for CASSQEVSASKGYTF.

The chain has TRBV11-2 and TRBJ2-1; 7 bases fit TRBD2. The CDR3 length is 16 residues. Germline V gene data show CDR1 as SGHAT and CDR2 as FQNNGV. With V trimmed by 1 base and J by 6 bases, 9 bases remained unmatched. The CDR3 coding sequence is TGTGCCAGCAGCTTAGTCCCTAGCGGAGCTCGCAATGAGCAGTTCTTC. As protein: CASSLVPSGARNEQFF. The full variable domain, its missing parts supplied by reference TRBV11-2 and TRBJ2-1, is EAGVAQSPRYKIIEKRQSVAFWCNPISGHATLYWYQQILGQGPKLLIQFQNNGVVDDSQLPKDRFSAERLKGVDSTLKIQPAKLEDSAVYLCASSLVPSGARNEQFFGPGTRLTVL.

The J gene is TRBJ1-2, the V gene TRBV18, with D unclear. The CDR3 spans 14 residues. Trimming stripped 0 bases from V and 5 bases from J, with 10 bases between. The germline CDR1 and CDR2 sequences are KGHSH and LQKENI. The CDR3 DNA reads TGTGCCAGCTCACCACCAAGCACTCCGTATGGCTACACCTTC. As protein: CASSPPSTPYGYTF.

The rearrangement uses TRBV2 and TRBJ1-3; D unresolved. Between the trimmed V and J ends, which lost 4 bases and 9 bases, there was a span of 7 bases. The CDR3 loop spans 11 amino acids. Germline assignment: CDR1 SNHLY and CDR2 FYNNEI. The CDR3 protein is CASSVLGTIYF. In nucleotides, the CDR3 is TGTGCCAGCAGTGTTCTGGGCACCATATATTTT.

The chain links TRBV4-1 to TRBJ2-4; D ambiguous. The V gene's germline CDR1 is MGHRA and CDR2 YSYEKL. Trimming took off 3 bases at V and 8 bases at J, with 17 bases between the two ends. This CDR3 is built from 15 residues. CDR3 region: CASSQLGMGWDIQYF. In DNA, the CDR3 is TGCGCCAGCAGCCAGCTGGGTATGGGTTGGGACATTCAGTACTTC.

The J gene is TRBJ2-1, the V gene TRBV6-5, with TRBD2 matching 10 bases. The germline gives CDR1 MNHEY, CDR2 SVGAGI. The junction had 3 bases not matched to a gene; V was cut back by 7 bases and J by 6 bases. This CDR3 is 13 amino acids long. The CDR3 is CASKPSGSNEQFF. DNA for the CDR3: TGTGCCAGCAAGCCTAGCGGGAGCAATGAGCAGTTCTTC.

The chain is built from TRBV10-1 and TRBJ1-1; 8 bases are a match to TRBD1. V lost 0 bases, J lost 5 bases, and 8 bases stayed unmatched. CDR1 and CDR2 (germline): WNHNN, SYGVQD (reference sequence). The CDR3 runs 16 residues. CDR3 DNA sequence: TGCGCCAGCAGTGAGTCCTCCGGACAGGGTAGGACTGAAGCTTTCTTT. Protein product: CASSESSGQGRTEAFF.

DNA of the CDR3: TGTGCCAGCCTGGGGTGTTCCCAGTACTTC. Translated, it gives CASLGCSQYF. The V call is TRBV9, the J call TRBJ2-5; no clear D. Looked up from germline, CDR1 is SGDLS and CDR2 is YYNGEE. The CDR3 is made up of 10 amino acids. The germline V and J ends were trimmed by 7 bases and 9 bases, with 10 bases remaining between them. Drawing the rest from reference TRBV9 and TRBJ2-5, the complete variable domain is DSGVTQTPKHLITATGQRVTLRCSPRSGDLSVYWYQQSLDQGLQFLIQYYNGEERAKGNILERFSAQQFPDLHSELNLSSLELGDSALYFCASLGCSQYFGPGTRLLVL.

The chain links TRBV27 to TRBJ2-7; 9 positions match TRBD1. The CDR3 loop spans 15 amino acids. Germline V gene lookup returns CDR1 MNHEY and CDR2 SMNVEV (reference sequence). After removal of 5 bases from V and 4 bases from J, the junction contained 9 bases not matched to a gene. CDR3: CASSTKQGAPYEQYF. The CDR3 bases are TGTGCCAGCAGTACCAAACAGGGGGCGCCTTACGAGCAGTACTTC.